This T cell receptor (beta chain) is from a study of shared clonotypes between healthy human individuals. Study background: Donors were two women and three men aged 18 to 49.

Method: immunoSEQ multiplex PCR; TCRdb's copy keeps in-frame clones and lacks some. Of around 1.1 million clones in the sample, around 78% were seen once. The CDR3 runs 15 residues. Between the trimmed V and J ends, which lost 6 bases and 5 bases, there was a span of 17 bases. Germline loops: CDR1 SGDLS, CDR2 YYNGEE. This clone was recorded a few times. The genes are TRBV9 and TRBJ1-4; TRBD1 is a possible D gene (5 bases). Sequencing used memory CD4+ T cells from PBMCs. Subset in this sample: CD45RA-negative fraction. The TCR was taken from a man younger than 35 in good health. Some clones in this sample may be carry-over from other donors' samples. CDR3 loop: CASTNNREGNEKLFF. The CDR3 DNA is TGTGCCAGCACTAATAATCGGGAGGGGAATGAAAAACTGTTTTTT.